The 30 T cell receptor beta chains below were found in one sample sequenced in a study of blood T cell repertoires in COVID-19. The data were produced by immunoSEQ multiplex PCR, yet TCRdb's version contains in-frame clones alone and is incomplete. Of about 430,000 clones in the sample, nearly 90% are singletons; the top ten hold approximately 1.5%. The sequenced sample consisted of PBMCs or T cells enriched from blood (not recorded which). The receptors stem from a woman under 30 who had been exposed to COVID-19.

Only one count was recorded for this clone. The chain couples TRBV2 to TRBJ2-2, with D maybe TRBD2 (7 bases). Looked up from germline, CDR1 is SNHLY and CDR2 is FYNNEI. The CDR3 contains 15 residues. Trimming took 4 bases from V and 4 from J, leaving 13 bases between them. CDR3 protein: CASSARGQGTGELFF. The CDR3 DNA is TGTGCCAGCAGTGCGCGGGGGCAGGGCACCGGGGAGCTGTTTTTT.

This chain joins TRBV27 and TRBJ2-5; the D gene is possibly TRBD2 (5 bases). This CDR3 region has 16 residues. Trimming left V 5 bases short and J 3 bases short, with 19 bases between. In germline, CDR1 is MNHEY, CDR2 SMNVEV (reference sequence). CDR3 region: CASSKIPDSSKETQYF. DNA for the CDR3: TGTGCCAGCAGTAAAATCCCGGACTCTTCCAAAGAGACCCAGTACTTC.

A few counts support this clone. The J gene is TRBJ1-2, the V gene TRBV9; tentative D call: TRBD1 (6 bases). The CDR3 is 15 amino acids. Trimming removed 4 bases from V and 4 bases from J, with 17 bases in between. In germline, CDR1 is SGDLS, CDR2 YYNGEE. CDR3 loop: CASSPVGQPSYGYTF. The CDR3 DNA reads as TGTGCCAGCAGCCCAGTAGGACAGCCTAGCTATGGCTACACCTTC.

The chain links TRBV11-3 to TRBJ2-2; 10 nucleotides align to TRBD1. CDR3 length: 15 amino acids. Germline V CDR1 and CDR2: SGHNT, YENEEA. J was trimmed by 6 bases and V by 1 base; bases with no gene match: 2. This CDR3 reads CASSLGQGAAGELFF. DNA for the CDR3: TGTGCCAGCAGCTTAGGACAGGGGGCTGCCGGGGAGCTGTTTTTT. Supplemented by reference TRBV11-3 and TRBJ2-2, the full variable domain reads EAGVVQSPRYKIIEKKQPVAFWCNPISGHNTLYWYLQNLGQGPELLIRYENEEAVDDSQLPKDRFSAERLKGVDSTLKIQPAELGDSAVYLCASSLGQGAAGELFFGEGSRLTVL.

The chain employs TRBV19 and TRBJ1-2; a weak D match, TRBD1 (5 bases). Germline CDR1 LNHDA, CDR2 SQIVND (reference sequence). The CDR3 loop spans 16 amino acids. V lost 2 bases to trimming and J lost 5 bases, with 18 bases between them. The CDR3 protein is CASSITGTGKVYGYTF. The CDR3 DNA reads TGTGCCAGTAGTATAACAGGTACCGGAAAAGTTTATGGCTACACCTTC.

The chain joins TRBV30 to TRBJ1-3, with TRBD1 matching over 9 bases. The trim removed 3 bases at V and 4 bases at J, leaving 10 bases unmatched. CDR3 length equals 16 residues. CDR1 is GTSNPN, CDR2 SVGIG, per germline (reference sequence). CDR3 region: CAWRRPGQGTGNTIYF. DNA of the CDR3: TGTGCCTGGAGAAGGCCGGGACAGGGAACAGGAAACACCATATATTTT.

V gene TRBV16 combines with J gene TRBJ1-3; weak D call: TRBD1 (5 bases). The CDR3 contains 16 residues. V was cut by 3 bases and J by 0 bases, with 12 bases left in between. Germline CDR1 is KGHSY and CDR2 is FQNENV. The CDR3 reads CASSHPTAYSGNTIYF. The CDR3, as DNA: TGTGCCAGCAGCCACCCGACAGCGTACTCTGGAAACACCATATATTTT. Combining the CDR3 with reference TRBV16 and TRBJ1-3 gives the whole variable domain GEEVAQTPKHLVRGEGQKAKLYCAPIKGHSYVFWYQQVLKNEFKFLISFQNENVFDETGMPKERFSAKCLPNSPCSLEIQATKLEDSAVYFCASSHPTAYSGNTIYFGEGSWLTVV.

V and J are TRBV28 and TRBJ1-1; D is uncertain. Trimming pared 5 bases from V and 6 bases from J, leaving 16 bases between. CDR3 length: 14 amino acids. The germline CDR1 and CDR2 sequences are MDHEN and SYDVKM. DNA of the CDR3: TGTGCCAGCAGTGAACCTACTTCTTCCTCTGAAGCTTTCTTT. Translating it yields CASSEPTSSSEAFF.

This clone was seen more than once but under ten times. The J gene is TRBJ1-5, the V gene TRBV5-1, with D possibly matching TRBD1 (6 bases). The CDR3 has 16 amino acids. V dropped 4 bases and J dropped 0 bases, with 14 bases sitting between them. CDR1 is SGHRS, CDR2 YFSETQ, per germline. CDR3 in DNA: TGCGCCAGCAGCGGGTTGGACAGATATAGCAATCAGCCCCAGCATTTT. Translated: CASSGLDRYSNQPQHF.

This chain links TRBV11-2 with TRBJ1-4; TRBD1 agrees at 8 bases. Germline trimming cut 5 bases from V and 4 bases from J; bases unmatched to any gene: 12. Per the germline V gene, CDR1 is SGHAT and CDR2 is FQNNGV. The CDR3 contains 17 residues. The CDR3 nucleotides read TGTGCCAGCAGCCTAAGGCCCAGGGGGCAAAGTAATGAAAAACTGTTTTTT. Translated: CASSLRPRGQSNEKLFF. The whole variable domain, remainder taken from reference TRBV11-2 and TRBJ1-4, is EAGVAQSPRYKIIEKRQSVAFWCNPISGHATLYWYQQILGQGPKLLIQFQNNGVVDDSQLPKDRFSAERLKGVDSTLKIQPAKLEDSAVYLCASSLRPRGQSNEKLFFGSGTQLSVL.

The chain joins TRBV28 to TRBJ2-1, with 8 bases lining up with TRBD1. V shed 8 bases and J 8 bases; nucleotides not matched to a gene: 14. Germline V lookup: CDR1 MDHEN, CDR2 SYDVKM. The CDR3 length is 15 residues. CDR3: CASVSDRASFHEQFF. The CDR3 DNA follows: TGTGCCAGCGTGTCGGACAGGGCTTCTTTTCATGAGCAGTTCTTC. The full variable domain, completed using reference TRBV28 and TRBJ2-1, is DVKVTQSSRYLVKRTGEKVFLECVQDMDHENMFWYRQDPGLGLRLIYFSYDVKMKEKGDIPEGYSVSREKKERFSLILESASTNQTSMYLCASVSDRASFHEQFFGPGTRLTVL.

This chain uses TRBV3-1 (or the pseudogene TRBV3-2) with TRBJ1-2, with TRBD1 matching over 7 bases. The V gene end was trimmed by 2 bases and the J gene end by 4 bases; junction bases not matched to a gene: 7. CDR3 length: 15 amino acids. Germline-derived CDR1 and CDR2 are LGHDT and YNNKEL (reference sequence). The DNA for the CDR3 is TGTGCCAGCAGCCAACTAAGAAGACAGGGCTATGGCTACACCTTC. It encodes CASSQLRRQGYGYTF.

This clone occurred a few times. This rearrangement joins TRBV4-2 to TRBJ2-2, with TRBD1 as a possible D gene (6 bases). The germline gives CDR1 LGHNA, CDR2 YNFKEQ. The CDR3 spans 16 residues. The V end lost 0 bases, the J end lost 6 bases, and 14 bases lay between the germline ends. The CDR3 sequence is CASSQEPGVAAGELFF. DNA for the CDR3: TGTGCCAGCAGCCAAGAGCCAGGGGTTGCCGCCGGGGAGCTGTTTTTT.

CDR3 nucleotide sequence: TGCAGTGCCACCCTACGCAATGAGCAGTTCTTC. Amino acid sequence: CSATLRNEQFF. V and J are TRBV20-1 and TRBJ2-1; D unresolved. The CDR3 sequence is 11 residues long. Germline-derived CDR1 and CDR2 are DFQATT and SNEGSKA (reference sequence). Trimming removed 6 bases at V and 6 bases at J, with 9 bases between.

This chain links TRBV6-2 or TRBV6-3 with TRBJ2-7, with 7 bases identical to TRBD1. The length of the CDR3 is 14 residues. The V gene's germline CDR1 is MNHEY and CDR2 SVGEGT. V shed 5 bases and J 6 bases; nucleotides not matched to a gene: 10. The CDR3: CASSTGTANAEQYF. CDR3 nucleotides: TGTGCCAGCAGTACCGGGACAGCCAACGCCGAGCAGTACTTC.

V and J are TRBV28 and TRBJ2-7; maybe TRBD1 (5 bases). From germline, CDR1 is MDHEN and CDR2 SYDVKM. Trimming shortened V by 6 bases and J by 3 bases, and 9 bases separated the two germline ends. This CDR3 is 12 amino acids long. The chain's CDR3 is CASRDMYYEQYF. CDR3 DNA: TGTGCCAGCAGGGACATGTACTACGAGCAGTACTTC.

The chain carries TRBV3-1 (or the pseudogene TRBV3-2) and TRBJ2-2; TRBD2 matches at 9 bases. V was pared by 2 bases and J by 4 bases, with 5 bases of the junction left unmatched. The CDR3 loop spans 16 amino acids. CDR1 is LGHDT, CDR2 YNNKEL, per germline (reference sequence). This CDR3 reads CASSQQGTSITGELFF. CDR3 DNA sequence: TGTGCCAGCAGCCAACAAGGGACTAGCATCACCGGGGAGCTGTTTTTT.

This clone has only one observation. The J gene is TRBJ1-6, the V gene TRBV27, with a possible D match to TRBD1 (6 bases). CDR1 and CDR2 from the germline V gene are MNHEY and SMNVEV (reference sequence). V was pared by 8 bases and J by 7 bases, with 18 bases between. The CDR3 is made up of 15 amino acids. CDR3 residues: CASGAGARANSPLHF. CDR3 bases: TGTGCCAGCGGGGCGGGGGCCAGGGCCAATTCACCCCTCCACTTT.

The chain joins TRBV11-1 to TRBJ1-6; 7 positions match TRBD1. This CDR3 is built from 15 residues. From germline, CDR1 is SGHAT and CDR2 FQDESV (reference sequence). The J segment lost 7 bases and the V segment lost 0 bases, leaving 3 bases of the junction unmatched. For the CDR3, the DNA is TGTGCCAGCAGCTTAGCGGGACAGAGGAATTCACCCCTCCACTTT. Its translation: CASSLAGQRNSPLHF.

This clone was picked up many times. The chain uses TRBV11-1 and TRBJ1-6; 9 bases fit TRBD1. Germline loops: CDR1 SGHAT, CDR2 FQDESV (reference sequence). CDR3 length: 14 amino acids. Trimming took 5 bases from V and 6 from J; bases not matched to a gene: 2. Here the CDR3 DNA reads TGTGCCAGCAGCGCGGGACAGGGTAATTCACCCCTCCACTTT. Encoded protein: CASSAGQGNSPLHF.

For this clone: The same CDR3 also results from other DNA sequences found in this sample. CDR3 in amino acids: CASSLLGSSYNSPLHF. The CDR3 DNA reads as TGTGCCAGCAGCTTGTTGGGGAGCTCCTATAATTCACCCCTCCACTTT. V and J are TRBV5-4 and TRBJ1-6; D is undetermined. Germline V gene data show CDR1 as SGHNT and CDR2 as YYREEE (reference sequence). CDR3 length equals 16 residues. The V end was cut by 1 base, the J end by 0 bases, with 8 bases between.

This clone is a singleton in its sample. The chain couples TRBV11-2 to TRBJ2-3, with TRBD2 matching over 9 bases. Germline values: CDR1 SGHAT, CDR2 FQNNGV. V was clipped by 7 bases and J by 7 bases; unmatched bases: 9. The CDR3 is 14 amino acids. The CDR3: CASTNSAGGNTQYF. The CDR3 coding sequence is TGTGCCAGCACCAATTCGGCGGGAGGGAATACGCAGTATTTT.

The CDR3 region has the DNA TGTGCCAGCAGCACCGACAGGGTGGATGGCTACACCTTC. Its translation is CASSTDRVDGYTF. This chain connects TRBV6-5 to TRBJ1-2; 7 positions agree with TRBD1. The germline CDR1 and CDR2 sequences are MNHEY and SVGAGI. With V trimmed by 6 bases and J by 6 bases, 7 bases remained unmatched. The CDR3 length is 13 residues.

This clone has just a few counts. V and J are TRBV7-9 and TRBJ1-2; TRBD1 might be the D (6 bases). There are 13 residues in the CDR3. V lost 8 bases and J 1 base, leaving 11 bases between the germline ends. From germline, CDR1 is SEHNR and CDR2 FQNEAQ (reference sequence). CDR3 protein: CASGKGVNYGYTF. The CDR3 region has the DNA TGTGCCAGCGGGAAGGGGGTTAACTATGGCTACACCTTC.

The V call is TRBV29-1, the J call TRBJ2-2; 7 bases are a match to TRBD1. Losses at the gene ends were 6 bases for V and 8 bases for J; bases not matched to a gene: 6. This CDR3 contains 12 residues. CDR1 and CDR2 (germline): SQVTM, ANQGSEA. The CDR3 nucleotides read TGCAGCGTCAGACAGGGAGTGGGGGAGCTGTTTTTT. It encodes CSVRQGVGELFF.

The chain is built from TRBV19 and TRBJ1-1; 11 bases fit TRBD1. V shed 10 bases and J 6 bases; nucleotides not matched to a gene: 10. From germline, CDR1 is LNHDA and CDR2 SQIVND (reference sequence). The CDR3 is 14 amino acids. The CDR3 is CATTLAGQGAEAFF. In DNA, the CDR3 is TGTGCCACAACCCTTGCGGGACAGGGGGCTGAAGCTTTCTTT.

This chain links TRBV7-2 with TRBJ2-5, with 10 bases aligning to TRBD2. The V and J ends lost 1 base and 5 bases, in that order; junction bases with no gene match: 13. CDR1 SGHTA and CDR2 FQGNSA come from the germline V gene. The CDR3 covers 18 residues. For the CDR3, the DNA is TGTGCCAGCAGCTTAGTGCCCTCGGCTACTAGCGGGGCGGAGACCCAGTACTTC. The encoded protein is CASSLVPSATSGAETQYF. Full variable domain (missing parts from reference TRBV7-2 and TRBJ2-5): GAGVSQSPSNKVTEKGKDVELRCDPISGHTALYWYRQSLGQGLEFLIYFQGNSAPDKSGLPSDRFSAERTGGSVSTLTIQRTQQEDSAVYLCASSLVPSATSGAETQYFGPGTRLLVL.

This clone appeared a single time. The chain carries TRBV19 and TRBJ2-7, with 7 bases fitting TRBD1. The CDR3 covers 14 residues. The V segment lost 3 bases and the J segment 3 bases; nucleotides outside the gene matches: 5. Germline V CDR1 and CDR2: LNHDA, SQIVND (reference sequence). The CDR3 reads CASSINYRGYEQYF. The CDR3, as DNA: TGTGCCAGTAGTATTAATTACAGGGGCTACGAGCAGTACTTC.

This rearrangement joins TRBV28 to TRBJ1-5; 8 positions match TRBD1. The CDR3 runs to 16 residues. The J segment lost 7 bases and the V segment lost 1 base, leaving 9 bases of the junction unmatched. Germline CDR1 reads MDHEN; CDR2 reads SYDVKM. As DNA, the CDR3 is TGTGCCAGCAGTTTATACGGACAGGGAAGGGGACAGCCCCAGCATTTT. It encodes CASSLYGQGRGQPQHF.

The V call is TRBV6-5, the J call TRBJ2-7, with 7 nucleotides matching TRBD2. The CDR3 has 15 residues. Germline trimming cut 0 bases from V and 6 bases from J; bases unmatched to any gene: 8. The germline CDR1 and CDR2 sequences are MNHEY and SVGAGI. The CDR3 protein is CASSYSGVLAAEQYF. In DNA form, the CDR3 reads TGTGCCAGCAGTTACTCGGGGGTGCTAGCGGCCGAGCAGTACTTC.